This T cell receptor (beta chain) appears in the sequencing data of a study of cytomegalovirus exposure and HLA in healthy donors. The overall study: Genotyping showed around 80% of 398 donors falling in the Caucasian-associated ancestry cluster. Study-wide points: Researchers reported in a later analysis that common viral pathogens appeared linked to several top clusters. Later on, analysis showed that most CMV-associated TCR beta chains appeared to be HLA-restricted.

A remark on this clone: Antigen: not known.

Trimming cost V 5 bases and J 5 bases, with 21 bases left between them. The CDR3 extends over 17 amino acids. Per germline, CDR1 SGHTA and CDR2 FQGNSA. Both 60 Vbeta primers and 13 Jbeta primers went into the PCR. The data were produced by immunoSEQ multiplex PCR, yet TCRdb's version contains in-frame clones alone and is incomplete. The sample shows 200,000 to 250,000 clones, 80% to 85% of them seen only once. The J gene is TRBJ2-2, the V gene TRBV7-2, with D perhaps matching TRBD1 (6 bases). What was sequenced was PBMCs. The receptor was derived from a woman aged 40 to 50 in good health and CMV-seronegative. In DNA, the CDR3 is TGTGCCAGCAGCGGCATGGGGGCCAGCGTCTATACCGGGGAGCTGTTTTTT. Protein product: CASSGMGASVYTGELFF.